One sample yielded the 10 T cell receptor beta chains listed below, sequenced in a study of identical twins' blood T cells. TCRdb independently ran MiXCR on the 5' RACE reads; one entry per CDR3 protein. The sample lists a few hundred thousand distinct CDR3 sequences, about 28% occurring once. The specimen was PBMCs. These receptor sequences come from a woman aged 18-49 years in good health.

This chain links TRBV14 with TRBJ2-3, with D uncertain. The CDR3 is 12 amino acids. Trimming shortened V by 3 bases and J by 5 bases, and 6 bases separated the two germline ends. Germline-derived CDR1 and CDR2 are SGHDN and FVKESK. The CDR3: CASSHPRDTQYF. DNA of the CDR3: TGTGCCAGCAGCCACCCTCGAGATACGCAGTATTTT.

This clonotype appeared a few times. This chain uses TRBV11-2 with TRBJ2-7; D may be TRBD2 (6 bases). Germline CDR1 and CDR2: SGHAT and FQNNGV. The CDR3 is made up of 14 amino acids. With 0 bases removed from V and 0 bases from J, the gap between germline ends came to 6 bases. The CDR3 spells CASSLERGSYEQYF. In DNA form, the CDR3 reads TGTGCCAGCAGCTTAGAGCGGGGCTCCTACGAGCAGTACTTC.

This clonotype was counted ten times or more. The chain uses TRBV29-1 and TRBJ1-1; D unresolved. In germline, CDR1 is SQVTM, CDR2 ANQGSEA. Trimming removed 7 bases from V and 0 bases from J, with 15 bases in between. CDR3 size: 14 residues. This chain's CDR3 is CSARRDTMNTEAFF. The CDR3 bases are TGCAGCGCCCGAAGAGACACCATGAACACTGAAGCTTTCTTT.

The V and J genes are TRBV20-1 and TRBJ1-1; 7 bases agree with TRBD1. V dropped 5 bases and J dropped 3; count of bases not matched to a gene: 12. The CDR3 covers 15 residues. Germline assignment: CDR1 DFQATT and CDR2 SNEGSKA (reference sequence). CDR3 residues: CSAGGKGAVDTEAFF. Written as DNA, the CDR3 is TGCAGTGCTGGAGGGAAGGGGGCCGTGGACACTGAAGCTTTCTTT.

This clonotype was seen a handful of times. This chain uses TRBV5-1 with TRBJ2-1, with a weak D call TRBD1 (6 bases). The CDR3 runs to 16 residues. The V end was cut by 3 bases, the J end by 0 bases, with 13 bases between. From germline, CDR1 is SGHRS and CDR2 YFSETQ. The CDR3 loop is CASSSQGISSYNEQFF. The CDR3 coding sequence is TGCGCCAGCAGCTCCCAGGGGATTTCCTCCTACAATGAGCAGTTCTTC.

The V and J genes are TRBV7-9 and TRBJ1-3; D gene ambiguous. The V gene lost 1 base and the J gene lost 8 bases, with 9 bases spanning the gap. From germline, CDR1 is SEHNR and CDR2 FQNEAQ (reference sequence). CDR3 length: 13 amino acids. CDR3 protein: CASSLGRGYTIYF. Here the CDR3 DNA reads TGTGCCAGCAGCTTAGGACGGGGATACACCATATATTTT.

The chain links TRBV18 to TRBJ2-7; D uncertain. The CDR3 spans 12 residues. The ends were cut back, 3 bases at V and 7 bases at J, with 10 bases in the middle. The germline gives CDR1 KGHSH, CDR2 LQKENI. This CDR3 is CASSPLKREQYF. The CDR3 DNA reads TGTGCCAGCTCACCTTTGAAAAGAGAGCAGTACTTC. The variable domain in full, completed from reference TRBV18 and TRBJ2-7, reads NAGVMQNPRHLVRRRGQEARLRCSPMKGHSHVYWYRQLPEEGLKFMVYLQKENIIDESGMPKERFSAEFPKEGPSILRIQQVVRGDSAAYFCASSPLKREQYFGPGTRLTVT.

Comments on this clonotype: At one of its ends the junction is not consistent with the germline gene, which may arise from a read error. As DNA, the CDR3 is TGTACCAGCAGTTTATCCCTCGGGACAAACTACGAGCAGTACTTC. It yields the protein CTSSLSLGTNYEQYF. This chain links TRBV27 with TRBJ2-7; tentatively, D is TRBD1 (6 bases). The germline CDR1 and CDR2 sequences are MNHEY and SMNVEV (reference sequence). The CDR3 spans 15 residues.

This clonotype was seen a handful of times. J is TRBJ2-1 and V is TRBV7-6; 9 positions agree with TRBD2. Germline CDR1 SGHVS, CDR2 FNYEAQ. The CDR3 extends over 15 amino acids. V was pared by 5 bases and J by 5 bases, with 7 bases of the junction left unmatched. The CDR3 nucleotides read TGTGCCAGCAGCCTCTGGACTAGCGCGAACAATGAGCAGTTCTTC. As protein: CASSLWTSANNEQFF.

The chain has TRBV6-2 or TRBV6-3 and TRBJ1-1, with no clear D. Trimming stripped 2 bases from V and 0 bases from J, with 4 bases between. Germline V gives CDR1 MNHEY, CDR2 SVGEGT. The CDR3 covers 13 residues. CDR3 protein: CASSYLVNTEAFF. The CDR3 DNA follows: TGTGCCAGCAGTTACCTGGTGAACACTGAAGCTTTCTTT.